These T cell receptor beta chains were read from a single sample in a study of blood T cell repertoires in COVID-19. Produced via immunoSEQ multiplex PCR; TCRdb's table is partial and in-frame only. Of 540,000 or so clones in the sample, approximately 91% were seen once. What was sequenced was peripheral blood. These receptors were collected from a woman between 45 and 65 years old with COVID-19, enrolled during active disease. CDR3s include the opening cysteine and the closing phenylalanine or tryptophan. The D gene is left open where the match is weak. Expanded clones are given a class, and other clones once, few, many or no size at all.

V gene,D gene,clone size,CDR3 length,J gene,CDR3 protein,CDR3 DNA
TRBV15,TRBD2,.,17,TRBJ2-7,CATSSWGRGGLRYEQYF,TGTGCCACCAGCAGTTGGGGACGGGGGGGTCTCCGCTACGAGCAGTACTTC
TRBV19,.,.,10,TRBJ1-2,CATAFIGYTF,TGTGCCACCGCGTTTATCGGCTACACCTTC
TRBV24-1,.,.,13,TRBJ2-1,CATSDSGYNEQFF,TGTGCCACCAGTGATTCAGGGTACAATGAGCAGTTCTTC
TRBV4-1,TRBD1,.,15,TRBJ1-4,CASSPVDRGRGKLFF,TGCGCCAGCAGCCCCGTAGACAGGGGGCGGGGAAAACTGTTTTTT
TRBV15,TRBD2,.,14,TRBJ2-3,CATSNSGGLMTQYF,TGTGCCACCAGCAATAGCGGGGGGTTAATGACGCAGTATTTT
TRBV2,.,once,14,TRBJ2-4,CASSEGTGKNIQYF,TGTGCCAGCAGTGAAGGTACAGGAAAAAACATTCAGTACTTC
TRBV27,TRBD1,.,13,TRBJ2-3,CALWTGHTDTQYF,TGTGCCCTTTGGACAGGGCACACAGATACGCAGTATTTT
TRBV2,TRBD1,.,15,TRBJ1-2,CASSEESRGPNGYTF,TGTGCCAGCAGTGAAGAAAGCAGGGGGCCAAATGGCTACACCTTC
TRBV19,.,once,13,TRBJ1-5,CATGQSSNQPQHF,TGTGCCACTGGACAGTCAAGCAATCAGCCCCAGCATTTT
TRBV11-2,.,.,15,TRBJ1-4,CASSLGRGASEKLFF,TGTGCCAGCAGCTTAGGGCGGGGGGCGTCTGAAAAACTGTTTTTT
TRBV9,.,.,14,TRBJ2-7,CASSGGGATYEQYF,TGTGCCAGCAGCGGTGGTGGGGCCACCTACGAGCAGTACTTC
TRBV24-1,TRBD1,.,15,TRBJ2-2,CATSDRDRGARELFF,TGTGCCACCAGTGACCGGGACAGGGGAGCCCGGGAGCTGTTTTTT
TRBV3-1/TRBV3-2,.,few,16,TRBJ1-6,CASSQQGSSYNSPLHF,TGTGCCAGCAGCCAACAGGGGAGCTCCTATAATTCACCCCTCCACTTT
TRBV19,.,.,18,TRBJ1-6,CASSMFRDRGARNSPLHF,TGTGCCAGTAGTATGTTTCGGGATCGGGGGGCGCGTAATTCACCCCTCCACTTT
TRBV11-2,TRBD1,.,19,TRBJ2-2,CASSFRGRTGGWDTGELFF,TGTGCCAGCAGCTTTCGAGGTCGGACAGGGGGCTGGGACACCGGGGAGCTGTTTTTT
TRBV19,.,.,16,TRBJ1-5,CASTSVRQGGPQPQHF,.
TRBV15,.,.,14,TRBJ2-1,CATGRPKPYNEQFF,TGTGCCACCGGGAGGCCAAAGCCCTACAATGAGCAGTTCTTC
TRBV5-6,.,.,16,TRBJ1-1,CASSPWGGALNTEAFF,TGTGCCAGCAGCCCTTGGGGGGGTGCATTGAACACTGAAGCTTTCTTT